Listed below are T cell receptor beta chains from one sample, sequenced in a study of blood T cell repertoires in COVID-19. The protocol was immunoSEQ multiplex PCR, while the TCRdb copy is restricted to in-frame clones and leaves out a portion. The sample gives 130,000 to 150,000 clones, roughly 84% of which show up once; 4.5% to 6% is in the top ten. The sample consisted of PBMCs or T cells enriched from blood (not recorded which). These receptor sequences come from a woman aged 50 to 60 who had been exposed to COVID-19. Each CDR3 is given with its conserved first and last residue. The D gene is left open where the match is weak. The size field is filled for only some rows; it gives once, few, many or a size class.

CDR3 length	V gene	J gene	clone size	D gene	CDR3 protein	CDR3 DNA
15	TRBV27	TRBJ1-2	once	TRBD1	CASSLSNRGRYGYTF	TGTGCCAGCAGTTTAAGTAACAGGGGGAGATATGGCTACACCTTC
11	TRBV29-1	TRBJ2-7	NA	NA	CSAQSGGEQYF	TGCAGCGCCCAGTCCGGGGGCGAGCAGTACTTC
14	TRBV2	TRBJ2-7	NA	TRBD1	CATSGQLISYEQYF	TGTGCCACATCGGGACAGCTAATCTCCTACGAGCAGTACTTC
17	TRBV7-9	TRBJ2-6	few	NA	CASSLAGAPSGANVLTF	TGTGCCAGCAGCTTAGCGGGCGCGCCCTCTGGGGCCAACGTCCTGACTTTC
13	TRBV7-8	TRBJ1-2	NA	NA	CASRSGTTYGYTF	TGTGCCAGCAGGTCCGGGACAACCTATGGCTACACCTTC
15	TRBV3-1/TRBV3-2	TRBJ2-1	NA	TRBD2	CASSQQGLASNEQFF	TGTGCCAGCAGCCAGCAGGGACTAGCGAGCAATGAGCAGTTCTTC
15	TRBV19	TRBJ2-5	few	TRBD2	CASSDSGGYQETQYF	TGTGCCAGTAGTGATAGCGGGGGGTACCAAGAGACCCAGTACTTC
12	TRBV11-3	TRBJ1-2	NA	NA	CASSLDRGTKMF	TGTGCCAGCAGCTTAGATCGAGGGACAAAAATGTTC
11	TRBV5-8	TRBJ2-7	NA	NA	CASNRAYEQYF	TGTGCCAGCAACAGGGCCTACGAGCAGTACTTC
13	TRBV19	TRBJ1-1	NA	NA	CASSPAGATEAFF	TGTGCCAGTAGTCCTGCAGGGGCCACTGAAGCTTTCTTT
15	TRBV14	TRBJ2-6	NA	TRBD1	CASSRDRGLSNVLTF	TGTGCCAGCAGCCGCGACAGGGGGCTGTCCAACGTCCTGACTTTC
17	TRBV14	TRBJ1-1	NA	TRBD1	CASSSTGTGKMNTEAFF	TGTGCCAGCAGCTCAACCGGGACAGGGAAAATGAACACTGAAGCTTTCTTT
14	TRBV27	TRBJ2-7	NA	NA	CASSPRQAAYEQYF	TGTGCCAGCAGTCCCCGACAGGCGGCCTACGAGCAGTACTTC
12	TRBV6-1	TRBJ1-3	NA	NA	CASRSTGNTIYF	TGTGCCAGCAGGTCTACCGGAAACACCATATATTTT
13	TRBV6-5	TRBJ2-5	NA	NA	CASSYQRQETQYF	TGTGCCAGCAGTTACCAGCGGCAAGAGACCCAGTACTTC
15	TRBV6-5	TRBJ2-3	once	TRBD2	CASSYGGLAADTQYF	TGTGCCAGCAGTTACGGAGGACTAGCGGCAGATACGCAGTATTTT
14	TRBV27	TRBJ1-5	NA	NA	CASSFQGDNQPQHF	TGTGCCAGCAGTTTCCAAGGAGACAATCAGCCCCAGCATTTT
14	TRBV27	TRBJ2-3	NA	NA	CASSLSGGAGTQYF	TGTGCCAGCAGTTTAAGTGGGGGGGCAGGTACGCAGTATTTT